This TCR beta chain was identified during a study of blood T cells in healthy people across ages. Whole-study findings and limits: Correlation between TCR beta diversity and naive T cell percentage was strong. Estimates of total diversity, which came from one million sequenced T cells, were considered to be underestimates.

This clonotype came up many times. Its specificity is unknown. The CDR3 length is 13 residues. The V end lost 6 bases, the J end lost 0 bases, and 9 bases lay between the germline ends. Germline CDR1 reads DFQATT; CDR2 reads SNEGSKA (reference sequence). It was with a sample-barcoded 5' primer and a J-beta primer mix that a second PCR of roughly 7 to 12 cycles was run. A tag from a template-switch adaptor with 12 random nucleotides marked each cDNA molecule. Each CDR3 protein gets one entry after TCRdb re-called the 5' RACE reads with MiXCR. The sample has about 1,000,000 distinct CDR3 sequences; more than 35% are singletons.

This chain connects TRBV20-1 to TRBJ2-4; possibly TRBD2 for D (5 bases). Sequenced: blood. The TCR originated in a woman aged 60-70 years in good health. The CDR3 nucleotides read TGCAGTGCCGTAGGACTAGCCAAAAACATTCAGTACTTC. This translates into CSAVGLAKNIQYF.